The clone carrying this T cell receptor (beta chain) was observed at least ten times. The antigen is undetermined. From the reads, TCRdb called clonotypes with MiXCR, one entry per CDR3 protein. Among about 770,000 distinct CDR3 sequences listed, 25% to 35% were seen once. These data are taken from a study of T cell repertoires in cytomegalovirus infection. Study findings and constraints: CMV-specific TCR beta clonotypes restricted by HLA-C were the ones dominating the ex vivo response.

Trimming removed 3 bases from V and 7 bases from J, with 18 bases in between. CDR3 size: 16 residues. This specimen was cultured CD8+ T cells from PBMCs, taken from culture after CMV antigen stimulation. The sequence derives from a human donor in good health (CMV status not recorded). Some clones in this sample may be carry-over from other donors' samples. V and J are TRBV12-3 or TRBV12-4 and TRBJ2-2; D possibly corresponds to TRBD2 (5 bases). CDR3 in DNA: TGTGCCAGCAGTTTCGAGCTAGCAGACAATCACGGGGAGCTGTTTTTT. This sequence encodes CASSFELADNHGELFF.